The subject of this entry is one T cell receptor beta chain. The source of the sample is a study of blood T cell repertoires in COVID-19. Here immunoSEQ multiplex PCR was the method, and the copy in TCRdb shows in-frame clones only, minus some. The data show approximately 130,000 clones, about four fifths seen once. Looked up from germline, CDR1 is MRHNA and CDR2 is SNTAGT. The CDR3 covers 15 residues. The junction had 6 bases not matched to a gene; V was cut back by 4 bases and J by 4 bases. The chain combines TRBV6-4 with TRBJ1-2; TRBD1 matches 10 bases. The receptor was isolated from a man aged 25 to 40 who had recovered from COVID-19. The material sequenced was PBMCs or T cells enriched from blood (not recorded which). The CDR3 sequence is CASSVSTGGSYGYTF. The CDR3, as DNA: TGTGCCAGCAGTGTCTCGACAGGGGGCTCCTATGGCTACACCTTC.